These T cell receptor beta chains were read from a single sample in a study of T cell responses to AZD1222 COVID-19 vaccine. Some clones are missing from TCRdb's copy, which holds only in-frame ones; the method was immunoSEQ multiplex PCR. Of fewer than 200,000 clones listed, 85% to 90% were seen once; the top ten hold about 6.1%. The material was peripheral blood, obtained on day 0 of AZD1222 vaccination. All receptors come from an adult in good health. The conserved cysteine and the conserved F or W are not part of the CDR3 here. The D gene is left open where the match is weak.

CDR3,D,J,V
ASRGTLDTGELF,.,TRBJ2-2,TRBV19
ASSKGLLGDGYT,.,TRBJ1-2,TRBV28
ASSLPGSNEQF,.,TRBJ2-1,TRBV7-9
ASSQSGGGETQY,TRBD2,TRBJ2-5,TRBV7-2
ASSLNRANTEAF,.,TRBJ1-1,TRBV7-3
ASSEVGGRGKPQH,.,TRBJ1-5,TRBV6-1
ASSFENPPTNEKLF,.,TRBJ1-4,TRBV28
ASSVGGPQQGIQY,.,TRBJ2-4,TRBV9
ASSLDFFNSPLH,.,TRBJ1-6,TRBV28
ATSDIARAPTQY,.,TRBJ2-3,TRBV24-1
ASSRQGRVWNLNNEQF,.,TRBJ2-1,TRBV16
SARGIYGYT,.,TRBJ1-2,TRBV20-1
ASSIPGTGGGQPQH,TRBD1,TRBJ1-5,TRBV28
ASSLDSYEQY,.,TRBJ2-7,TRBV14
ASSTGQGVTNEKLF,TRBD1,TRBJ1-4,TRBV5-1
ASRSDSGSYEQY,.,TRBJ2-7,TRBV5-1